These 26 T cell receptor beta chains came from one sample sequenced in a study of blood T cell repertoires in COVID-19. The assay was immunoSEQ multiplex PCR, and TCRdb's table has in-frame clones only and misses some. The sample carries over 45,000 clones, about 81% recorded once. Source material: peripheral blood. Every receptor here comes from a man between 50 and 59 years old with active COVID-19.

The rearrangement uses TRBV28 and TRBJ1-1; tentative D call: TRBD1 (6 bases). With 6 bases removed from V and 0 bases from J, the gap between germline ends came to 11 bases. CDR3 length: 14 residues. Per the germline V gene, CDR1 is MDHEN and CDR2 is SYDVKM. This CDR3 is CASSEGQLNTEAFF. The CDR3 region has the DNA TGTGCCAGCAGCGAGGGACAACTGAACACTGAAGCTTTCTTT.

DNA for the CDR3: TGTGCCAGCAGTGAATTCGATGAGCAGTTCTTC. Protein product: CASSEFDEQFF. This chain uses TRBV2 with TRBJ2-1; D is unresolved. The CDR3 totals 11 residues. CDR1 and CDR2 from the germline V gene are SNHLY and FYNNEI. V was pared by 2 bases and J by 8 bases, with 4 bases between.

V is TRBV7-8 and J is TRBJ1-6, with unresolved D. Trimming removed 5 bases from V and 9 bases from J, with 14 bases in between. Germline loops: CDR1 SGHVS, CDR2 FQNEAQ. This CDR3 is built from 14 residues. In DNA form, the CDR3 reads TGTGCCAGCAGCGCCGGGAATGTGGGTTCACCCCTCCACTTT. This gives the protein CASSAGNVGSPLHF. Full variable domain (remainder filled in from reference TRBV7-8 and TRBJ1-6): GAGVSQSPRYKVAKRGQDVALRCDPISGHVSLFWYQQALGQGPEFLTYFQNEAQLDKSGLPSDRFFAERPEGSVSTLKIQRTQQEDSAVYLCASSAGNVGSPLHFGNGTRLTVT.

This clone appeared a few times. The chain uses TRBV6-5 and TRBJ2-2; D remains unclear. CDR3 size: 14 residues. The V gene lost 6 bases and the J gene lost 4 bases, with 12 bases spanning the gap. Per the germline V gene, CDR1 is MNHEY and CDR2 is SVGAGI. The CDR3 DNA reads as TGTGCCAGCAGCCCAGACACCTTCACCGGGGAGCTGTTTTTT. The encoded protein is CASSPDTFTGELFF.

This clone was counted between two and nine times. V gene TRBV5-8 combines with J gene TRBJ2-7, with TRBD1 as a possible D gene (5 bases). The V gene lost 4 bases and the J gene lost 10 bases, with 21 bases spanning the gap. CDR3 size: 14 residues. The germline V gene encodes CDR1 SGHTS and CDR2 YDEGEE. DNA of the CDR3: TGTGCCAGCAGCGAAGTACCTGGGGCCCCCCGACAGTACTTC. The encoded protein is CASSEVPGAPRQYF.

The genes are TRBV5-1 and TRBJ2-1; tentative D call: TRBD2 (6 bases). Trimming shortened V by 6 bases and J by 6 bases, and 13 bases separated the two germline ends. Germline CDR1 SGHRS, CDR2 YFSETQ. CDR3 length: 13 residues. CDR3 sequence (DNA): TGCGCCAGCACCTGGGGGGACGGCAATGAGCAGTTCTTC. It is translated as CASTWGDGNEQFF.

The J gene is TRBJ2-7, the V gene TRBV11-2; 9 bases fit TRBD1. The V segment lost 2 bases and the J segment 6 bases; nucleotides outside the gene matches: 11. CDR3 length: 16 amino acids. From germline, CDR1 is SGHAT and CDR2 FQNNGV. CDR3 loop: CASSLLGTGLMGEQYF. The CDR3 DNA reads as TGTGCCAGCAGCTTACTCGGGACAGGGCTGATGGGCGAGCAGTACTTC.

The chain recombines TRBV6-6 with TRBJ1-5; D unclear. The length of the CDR3 is 13 residues. Between the trimmed V and J ends, which lost 6 bases and 6 bases, there was a span of 12 bases. Germline V gene data show CDR1 as MNHNY and CDR2 as SVGAGI (reference sequence). CDR3 coding DNA: TGTGCCAGCAGCCGTTCGGAGGCTCAGCCCCAGCATTTT. Amino acids: CASSRSEAQPQHF.

The chain carries TRBV6-4 and TRBJ1-1; the D gene is possibly TRBD1 (5 bases). Germline CDR1 is MRHNA and CDR2 is SNTAGT. The CDR3 is 12 residues long. The CDR3: CARRDKNTEAFF. As DNA, the CDR3 is TGTGCTCGCAGGGATAAGAACACTGAAGCTTTCTTT.

The CDR3 protein is CASSFQGQGNTEAFF. In DNA, the CDR3 is TGTGCCAGCAGCTTTCAGGGACAGGGCAACACTGAAGCTTTCTTT. The V gene is TRBV7-9, the J gene TRBJ1-1; 9 positions agree with TRBD1. V was clipped by 3 bases and J by 2 bases; unmatched bases: 4. CDR3 size: 15 residues. The germline V gene has CDR1 SEHNR and CDR2 FQNEAQ (reference sequence).

The chain couples TRBV20-1 to TRBJ1-2, with D possibly matching TRBD1 (6 bases). This CDR3 has 11 residues. V was cut by 4 bases and J by 7 bases, with 10 bases left in between. Per the germline V gene, CDR1 is DFQATT and CDR2 is SNEGSKA (reference sequence). CDR3 loop: CSANGGTGYTF. In DNA form, the CDR3 reads TGCAGTGCTAATGGGGGCACTGGCTACACCTTC.

The chain has TRBV7-6 and TRBJ2-7; 7 nucleotides line up with TRBD1. With 1 base clipped from V and 0 bases from J, the junction kept 0 bases outside the gene matches. Germline V gene data show CDR1 as SGHVS and CDR2 as FNYEAQ. The CDR3 loop spans 14 amino acids. The CDR3 reads CASSLGDSSYEQYF. The CDR3 DNA reads TGTGCCAGCAGCTTAGGGGACAGCTCCTACGAGCAGTACTTC.

V gene TRBV18 combines with J gene TRBJ2-7; 9 bases line up with TRBD1. The J segment lost 3 bases and the V segment lost 3 bases, leaving 6 bases of the junction unmatched. Germline V gene sequence: CDR1 KGHSH, CDR2 LQKENI. CDR3 length equals 15 residues. CDR3 loop: CASSPQPGQGYEQYF. The DNA of the CDR3 is TGTGCCAGCTCACCGCAACCGGGACAGGGCTACGAGCAGTACTTC.

The chain employs TRBV9 and TRBJ2-1; TRBD2 might be the D (5 bases). V dropped 4 bases and J dropped 1 base, with 9 bases sitting between them. This CDR3 comprises 14 residues. The V gene's germline CDR1 is SGDLS and CDR2 YYNGEE. CDR3 coding DNA: TGTGCCAGCAGCACCGGACTGTCCTACAATGAGCAGTTCTTC. It yields the protein CASSTGLSYNEQFF.

The genes are TRBV19 and TRBJ2-7; the match to TRBD2 covers 8 bases. Unmatched junction bases numbered 10, after V lost 6 bases and J lost 0 bases. The CDR3 extends over 16 amino acids. Germline V gives CDR1 LNHDA, CDR2 SQIVND (reference sequence). The CDR3 sequence is CASSPGRGGHSYEQYF. The DNA for the CDR3 is TGTGCCAGTAGCCCCGGGAGGGGGGGGCACTCCTACGAGCAGTACTTC.

The gene calls are TRBV28 and TRBJ2-5, with TRBD1 as a possible D gene (5 bases). The V and J ends lost 2 bases and 5 bases respectively, with 18 bases between them. This CDR3 region has 16 residues. The germline V gene has CDR1 MDHEN and CDR2 SYDVKM. CDR3 coding DNA: TGTGCCAGCAGTTTACGGTACAGGACCCACTACGAGACCCAGTACTTC. Protein product: CASSLRYRTHYETQYF.

The genes are TRBV2 and TRBJ2-5; 7 positions match TRBD1. Per germline, CDR1 SNHLY and CDR2 FYNNEI. The V gene end was trimmed by 4 bases and the J gene end by 5 bases; junction bases not matched to a gene: 1. This CDR3 spans 12 amino acids. CDR3 sequence reads: CASSVQGETQYF. The CDR3 DNA follows: TGTGCCAGCAGTGTACAGGGGGAGACCCAGTACTTC.

The rearrangement uses TRBV6-5 and TRBJ1-2; maybe TRBD1 (6 bases). The CDR3 spans 13 residues. The V end lost 7 bases, the J end lost 4 bases, and 13 bases lay between the germline ends. Germline loops: CDR1 MNHEY, CDR2 SVGAGI. The CDR3 loop is CASNIADSYGYTF. Here the CDR3 DNA reads TGTGCCAGCAACATCGCGGACAGCTATGGCTACACCTTC.

The chain joins TRBV6-1 to TRBJ2-5; possible D gene TRBD1, 6 bases. V lost 0 bases to trimming and J lost 1 base, with 12 bases between them. The length of the CDR3 is 16 residues. The germline CDR1 and CDR2 sequences are MNHNS and SASEGT. DNA of the CDR3: TGTGCCAGCAGTGAAGCCCCACAGGGCCCCCAAGAGACCCAGTACTTC. The encoded protein is CASSEAPQGPQETQYF.

This chain joins TRBV3-1 (or the pseudogene TRBV3-2) and TRBJ2-7; D uncertain. Germline-derived CDR1 and CDR2 are LGHDT and YNNKEL (reference sequence). The CDR3 covers 12 residues. The V end lost 0 bases, the J end lost 7 bases, and 7 bases lay between the germline ends. The CDR3 DNA follows: TGTGCCAGCAGCCAAGAGCGGCAGGAGCAGTACTTC. It translates to CASSQERQEQYF.

The chain joins TRBV4-1 to TRBJ2-5, with 7 nucleotides matching TRBD1. Looked up from germline, CDR1 is MGHRA and CDR2 is YSYEKL. Unmatched junction bases numbered 8, after V lost 2 bases and J lost 2 bases. The CDR3 has 16 residues. The CDR3 sequence: CASSQSRDRRQETQYF. The CDR3 DNA reads TGCGCCAGCAGCCAATCCCGGGACAGAAGACAAGAGACCCAGTACTTC.

The V gene is TRBV18, the J gene TRBJ1-2, with TRBD1 matching 10 bases. Germline V CDR1 and CDR2: KGHSH, LQKENI. The CDR3 is 14 amino acids. V trimming: 6 bases; J trimming: 4 bases; junction bases outside the gene matches: 5. Here the CDR3 reads CASSPTGGGYGYTF. The DNA of the CDR3 is TGTGCCAGCTCGCCGACAGGGGGCGGCTATGGCTACACCTTC.

The chain carries TRBV19 and TRBJ2-7, with TRBD1 matching 7 bases. From germline, CDR1 is LNHDA and CDR2 SQIVND (reference sequence). There are 13 residues in the CDR3. With V trimmed by 5 bases and J by 5 bases, 6 bases remained unmatched. This chain's CDR3 is CASSDRGPDEQYF. CDR3 bases: TGTGCCAGTAGTGATAGGGGGCCCGACGAGCAGTACTTC.

The chain is built from TRBV12-3 or TRBV12-4 and TRBJ1-5; D ambiguous. The CDR3 has 12 amino acids. The ends were cut back, 6 bases at V and 1 base at J, with 4 bases in the middle. The CDR3 is CASSRSNQPQHF. The DNA for the CDR3 is TGTGCCAGCAGCAGAAGCAATCAGCCCCAGCATTTT.

The chain joins TRBV10-3 to TRBJ1-1; D remains unclear. Trimming shortened V by 7 bases and J by 1 base, and 10 bases separated the two germline ends. The CDR3 extends over 13 amino acids. Germline V CDR1 and CDR2: ENHRY, SYGVKD. The CDR3, as DNA: TGTGCCATCACCCGGGGAGAGAACACTGAAGCTTTCTTT. It encodes CAITRGENTEAFF.

The chain joins TRBV29-1 to TRBJ1-2, with D possibly TRBD1 on 5 matching bases. The V end lost 4 bases, the J end lost 4 bases, and 13 bases lay between the germline ends. This CDR3 comprises 13 residues. From germline, CDR1 is SQVTM and CDR2 ANQGSEA. The CDR3 DNA follows: TGCAGCGTTGGGACGGGACTGCGCTATGGCTACACCTTC. Translation gives CSVGTGLRYGYTF.